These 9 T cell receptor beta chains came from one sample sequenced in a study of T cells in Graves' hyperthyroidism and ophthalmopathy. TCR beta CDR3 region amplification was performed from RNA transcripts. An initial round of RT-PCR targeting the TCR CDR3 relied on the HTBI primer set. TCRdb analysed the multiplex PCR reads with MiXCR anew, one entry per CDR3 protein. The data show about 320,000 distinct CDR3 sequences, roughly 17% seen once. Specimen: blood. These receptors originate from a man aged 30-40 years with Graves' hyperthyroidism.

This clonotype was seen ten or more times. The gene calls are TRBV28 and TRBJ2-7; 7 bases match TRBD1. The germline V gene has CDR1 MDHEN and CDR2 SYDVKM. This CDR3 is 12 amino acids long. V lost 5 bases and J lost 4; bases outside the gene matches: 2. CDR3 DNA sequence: TGTGCCAGCAGTATGGGACAGTACGAGCAGTACTTC. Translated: CASSMGQYEQYF.

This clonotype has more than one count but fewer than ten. CDR3 nucleotides: TGTGCCAGCACCGGGGACAGAGGATACACCGGGGAGCTGTTTTTT. Encoded protein: CASTGDRGYTGELFF. The chain has TRBV2 and TRBJ2-2, with 7 bases identical to TRBD1. The CDR3 extends over 15 amino acids. V lost 7 bases, J lost 3 bases, and 8 bases stayed unmatched. The V gene's germline CDR1 is SNHLY and CDR2 FYNNEI.

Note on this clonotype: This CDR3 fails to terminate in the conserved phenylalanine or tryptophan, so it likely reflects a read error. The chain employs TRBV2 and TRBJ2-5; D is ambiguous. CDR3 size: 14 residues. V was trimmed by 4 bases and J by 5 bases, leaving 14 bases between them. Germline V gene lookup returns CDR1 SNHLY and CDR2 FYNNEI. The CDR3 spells CASSGKSGWETQYS. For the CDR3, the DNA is TGTGCCAGCAGTGGAAAGTCAGGTTGGGAGACCCAGTACTCC.

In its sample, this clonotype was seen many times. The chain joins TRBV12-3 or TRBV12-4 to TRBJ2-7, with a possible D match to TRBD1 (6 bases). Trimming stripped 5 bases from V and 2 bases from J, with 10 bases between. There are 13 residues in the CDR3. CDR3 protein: CASSQQGTYEQYF. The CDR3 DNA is TGTGCCAGCAGTCAACAGGGAACCTACGAGCAGTACTTC.

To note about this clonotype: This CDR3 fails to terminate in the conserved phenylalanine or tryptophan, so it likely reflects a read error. The CDR3 loop is CASSLPGGRLYNEQFL. The CDR3 bases are TGCGCCAGCAGCTTGCCGGGCGGGAGGTTGTACAATGAGCAGTTCCTC. The rearrangement uses TRBV5-1 and TRBJ2-1; 8 bases are a match to TRBD2. This CDR3 spans 16 amino acids. J gave up 4 bases and V 1 base, and 7 bases lay outside the gene matches. Per the germline V gene, CDR1 is SGHRS and CDR2 is YFSETQ.

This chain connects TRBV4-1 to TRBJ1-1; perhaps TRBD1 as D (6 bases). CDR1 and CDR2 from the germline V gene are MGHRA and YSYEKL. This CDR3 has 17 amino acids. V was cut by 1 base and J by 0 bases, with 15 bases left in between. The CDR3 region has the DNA TGCGCCAGCAGCCAAGCGGGGACAACCGCTCTGAACACTGAAGCTTTCTTT. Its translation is CASSQAGTTALNTEAFF.

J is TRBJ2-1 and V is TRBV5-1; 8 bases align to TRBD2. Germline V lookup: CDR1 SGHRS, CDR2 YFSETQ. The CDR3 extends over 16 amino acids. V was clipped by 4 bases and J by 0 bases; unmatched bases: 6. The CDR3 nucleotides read TGCGCCAGCAGCGGTGGCGGGGGGAGCTCCTACAATGAGCAGTTCTTC. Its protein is CASSGGGGSSYNEQFF. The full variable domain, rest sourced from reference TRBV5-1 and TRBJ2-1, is KAGVTQTPRYLIKTRGQQVTLSCSPISGHRSVSWYQQTPGQGLQFLFEYFSETQRNKGNFPGRFSGRQFSNSRSEMNVSTLELGDSALYLCASSGGGGSSYNEQFFGPGTRLTVL.

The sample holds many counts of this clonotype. CDR3 in DNA: TGTGCCAGCAGCCCCGGGGGAGCGGGAGCGGGGGAGACCCAGTACTTC. Protein sequence: CASSPGGAGAGETQYF. The rearrangement links TRBV11-2 to TRBJ2-5, with 8 positions matching TRBD2. The germline gives CDR1 SGHAT, CDR2 FQNNGV. This CDR3 has 16 residues. Unmatched junction bases numbered 13, after V lost 5 bases and J lost 5 bases.

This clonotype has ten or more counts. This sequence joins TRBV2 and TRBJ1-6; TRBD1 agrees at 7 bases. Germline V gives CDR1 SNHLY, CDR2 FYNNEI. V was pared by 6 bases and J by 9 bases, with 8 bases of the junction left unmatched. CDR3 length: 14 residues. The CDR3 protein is CASSQGRGASPLHF. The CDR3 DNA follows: TGTGCCAGCAGCCAAGGCAGGGGGGCTTCACCCCTCCACTTT.